This is a list of T cell receptor beta chains from one sample in a study of low-dose radiotherapy and immunotherapy resistance in tumors. TCRdb reprocessed the reads with MiXCR, giving one entry per CDR3 protein. The data show more than 90,000 distinct CDR3 sequences, with 20% to 25% seen just once and 4.1% held by the top ten. The sample here was PBMCs, taken after low-dose radiotherapy plus immunotherapy. These receptors all come from a male donor with prostate cancer. CDR3s include the opening cysteine and the closing phenylalanine or tryptophan. A D gene is named only where the DNA matches it firmly. Size values are once, few and many counts, or a class for expanded clones, and some rows have none.

-,many,TRBJ2-7,TRBV7-9,CASSLIGGPYEQYF,TGTGCCAGCAGCTTAATTGGGGGTCCTTACGAGCAGTACTTC
-,many,TRBJ2-1,TRBV19,CASSLAAQDEQFF,TGTGCCAGTAGTTTGGCTGCTCAGGATGAGCAGTTCTTC
-,once,TRBJ2-2,TRBV12-3/TRBV12-4,CASRTTYTGELFFF,-
-,few,TRBJ2-6,TRBV6-8,CASTRSGANVLTF,TGTGCCAGCACCCGGTCTGGGGCCAACGTCCTGACTTTC
TRBD2,many,TRBJ2-3,TRBV4-2,CASSPVEAGGFPDTQYF,TGTGCCAGCAGCCCAGTCGAAGCGGGGGGTTTTCCAGATACGCAGTATTTT
-,many,TRBJ1-1,TRBV20-1,CSARDPGSGAFF,TGCAGTGCTAGAGATCCGGGGTCTGGGGCTTTCTTT
TRBD2,few,TRBJ2-5,TRBV28,CASRRTSGRSETQYF,TGTGCCAGCAGGAGGACTAGCGGGAGATCAGAGACCCAGTACTTC
TRBD2,many,TRBJ2-3,TRBV2,CASSDPGTSGVISTDTQYF,TGTGCCAGCAGTGACCCGGGGACTAGCGGGGTGATTAGCACAGATACGCAGTATTTT
-,many,TRBJ1-1,TRBV7-2,CASSLLGENTEAFF,TGTGCCAGCAGCTTACTTGGGGAGAACACTGAAGCTTTCTTT
TRBD2,many,TRBJ2-1,TRBV5-4,CASSFTDPGLAGAYNEQFF,TGTGCCAGCAGCTTCACCGACCCGGGACTAGCGGGGGCCTACAATGAGCAGTTCTTC
TRBD1,many,TRBJ1-4,TRBV19,CASSINRGARNEKLFF,TGTGCCAGTAGTATAAACAGGGGAGCCCGAAATGAAAAACTGTTTTTT
TRBD2,once,TRBJ2-3,TRBV28,CASSPIGRKGIAGGLFTSTDTQYF,TGTGCCAGCAGCCCTATTGGGCGGAAGGGGATAGCGGGAGGCCTTTTTACTAGCACAGATACGCAGTATTTT
-,many,TRBJ1-3,TRBV7-2,CASSLEGPLILSGNTIYF,TGTGCCAGCAGCTTAGAGGGACCTCTGATACTCTCTGGAAACACCATATATTTT
TRBD1,many,TRBJ1-3,TRBV12-3/TRBV12-4,CASRKTGAGNTIYF,TGTGCCAGCAGAAAAACAGGGGCTGGAAACACCATATATTTT
TRBD2,-,TRBJ2-1,TRBV28,CASSPRGLAGDYNEQFF,TGTGCCAGCAGTCCCCGCGGACTAGCGGGAGACTACAATGAGCAGTTCTTC
-,many,TRBJ2-7,TRBV12-3/TRBV12-4,CASSFGGHEQYF,TGTGCCAGCAGTTTTGGGGGCCACGAGCAGTACTTC
-,many,TRBJ2-7,TRBV4-1,CASSQDPSSSSYEQYF,TGCGCCAGCAGCCAAGATCCGAGTTCTAGCTCCTACGAGCAGTACTTC